A single sample is the source of the 22 T cell receptor beta chains below, sequenced in a study of neurological immune-mediated disorders. TCRdb itself ran the 5' RACE reads through MiXCR, one entry per CDR3 protein. The data hold 50,000 to 80,000 distinct CDR3 sequences, with almost 3.5% observed a single time. Sequencing used PBMCs. All receptors come from a man in his forties with multiple sclerosis.

The sample holds many counts of this clonotype. This chain uses TRBV7-8 with TRBJ2-3, with D uncertain. This CDR3 is 13 amino acids long. Trimming stripped 1 base from V and 5 bases from J, with 7 bases between. Germline CDR1 is SGHVS and CDR2 is FQNEAQ. For the CDR3, the DNA is TGTGCCAGCAGCTTAGGGATAGGAGATACGCAGTATTTT. Translation gives CASSLGIGDTQYF.

This clonotype is deemed medium-sized. The chain combines TRBV6-5 with TRBJ1-1, with no clear D. CDR1 is MNHEY, CDR2 SVGAGI, per germline. The V end lost 0 bases, the J end lost 6 bases, and 11 bases lay between the germline ends. The CDR3 has 14 amino acids. In nucleotides, the CDR3 is TGTGCCAGCAGTTACTCAGGAGTAGGGCCTGAAGCTTTCTTT. Translating gives CASSYSGVGPEAFF.

This clonotype has at least ten counts. The rearrangement joins TRBV5-5 to TRBJ1-2; the D is unclear. This CDR3 has 13 amino acids. Trimming took 2 bases from V and 2 from J, leaving 7 bases between them. Looked up from germline, CDR1 is SGHKS and CDR2 is YYEKEE (reference sequence). CDR3 DNA: TGTGCCAGCAGCTTTAGCCAGAACTATGGCTACACCTTC. It translates to CASSFSQNYGYTF.

This clonotype was seen repeatedly, ten times or more. The V call is TRBV5-1, the J call TRBJ2-2, with D perhaps TRBD1 (5 bases). The CDR3 totals 14 residues. With 0 bases removed from V and 4 bases from J, the gap between germline ends came to 7 bases. Germline assignment: CDR1 SGHRS and CDR2 YFSETQ. As DNA, the CDR3 is TGCGCCAGCAGCTTGGTCAGGGTCACCGGGGAGCTGTTTTTT. This codes for CASSLVRVTGELFF.

This clonotype showed up many times. The rearrangement links TRBV29-1 to TRBJ2-2, with 7 bases matching TRBD1. The CDR3 sequence is 12 residues long. The ends lost 8 bases at V and 2 bases at J; junction bases unmatched: 2. Per the germline V gene, CDR1 is SQVTM and CDR2 is ANQGSEA. This CDR3 is CSHRGNTGELFF. The CDR3 coding sequence is TGCAGCCACAGGGGAAACACCGGGGAGCTGTTTTTT.

This clonotype occurred many times. The gene calls are TRBV5-1 and TRBJ1-1; 7 positions match TRBD1. V trimming: 3 bases; J trimming: 0 bases; junction bases outside the gene matches: 2. Germline V gives CDR1 SGHRS, CDR2 YFSETQ. The CDR3 has 14 residues. The CDR3 loop is CASSSGQMNTEAFF. As DNA, the CDR3 is TGCGCCAGCAGCTCGGGACAGATGAACACTGAAGCTTTCTTT.

This clonotype was observed at least ten times. The V and J genes are TRBV5-1 and TRBJ2-3, with D unclear. Trimming removed 5 bases from V and 2 bases from J, with 9 bases in between. CDR1 is SGHRS and CDR2 is YFSETQ in the germline V gene. The CDR3 loop spans 13 amino acids. CDR3 sequence: CASRPGFTDTQYF. Here the CDR3 DNA reads TGCGCCAGCAGGCCTGGATTCACAGATACGCAGTATTTT.

This clonotype came up many times. The gene calls are TRBV5-6 and TRBJ1-1; D is ambiguous. The CDR3 loop spans 13 amino acids. Germline CDR1 SGHDT, CDR2 YYEEEE. Trimming cost V 0 bases and J 3 bases, with 6 bases left between them. The CDR3 reads CASSLGADTEAFF. CDR3 in DNA: TGTGCCAGCAGCTTGGGGGCCGACACTGAAGCTTTCTTT.

This clonotype was seen ten or more times. CDR3 region: CASSLDVNTEAFF. The CDR3 DNA sequence: TGTGCCAGCAGTCTTGACGTGAACACTGAAGCTTTCTTT. The chain carries TRBV7-8 and TRBJ1-1; D is undetermined. Germline values: CDR1 SGHVS, CDR2 FQNEAQ. CDR3 length: 13 residues. V lost 6 bases and J lost 0, with 8 bases in between. The complete variable domain, with remaining parts taken from reference TRBV7-8 and TRBJ1-1, reads GAGVSQSPRYKVAKRGQDVALRCDPISGHVSLFWYQQALGQGPEFLTYFQNEAQLDKSGLPSDRFFAERPEGSVSTLKIQRTQQEDSAVYLCASSLDVNTEAFFGQGTRLTVV.

This clonotype was seen many times. This chain joins TRBV5-1 and TRBJ2-4; 9 bases are a match to TRBD1. The CDR3 contains 13 residues. Per germline, CDR1 SGHRS and CDR2 YFSETQ. The junction had 3 bases not matched to a gene; V was cut back by 5 bases and J by 6 bases. The CDR3 reads CASRRGQGNIQYF. DNA for the CDR3: TGCGCCAGCAGGAGGGGACAGGGAAACATTCAGTACTTC.

This clonotype was detected ten times or more. The chain is built from TRBV5-1 and TRBJ1-5; possibly TRBD1 for D (5 bases). This CDR3 has 15 amino acids. The germline CDR1 and CDR2 sequences are SGHRS and YFSETQ. V was pared by 1 base and J by 7 bases, with 15 bases between. DNA of the CDR3: TGCGCCAGCAGCTTGAATGCAGGGAGAGAGCAGCCCCAGCATTTT. This gives the protein CASSLNAGREQPQHF.

This clonotype was recorded many times. This chain links TRBV12-3 or TRBV12-4 with TRBJ2-5; 10 bases line up with TRBD2. Germline trimming cut 5 bases from V and 3 bases from J; bases unmatched to any gene: 3. The CDR3 covers 14 residues. The CDR3 DNA follows: TGTGCCAGCAGTCGGGGGACTAGCGAAGAGACCCAGTACTTC. Its protein product is CASSRGTSEETQYF.

This clonotype was detected many times. The chain links TRBV21-1 to TRBJ1-1; the table names TRBD1, a call not compared with the DNA. TRBV21-1 is shown as a pseudogene. CDR3 length: 16 amino acids. This CDR3 is CASSKAWDRGDTEAFF. In DNA form, the CDR3 reads TGTGCCAGCAGCAAAGCATGGGACAGGGGGGACACTGAAGCTTTCTTT.

In this sample, this clonotype turned up many times. The rearrangement joins TRBV5-1 to TRBJ1-4; D unresolved. V dropped 3 bases and J dropped 6 bases, with 9 bases sitting between them. From germline, CDR1 is SGHRS and CDR2 YFSETQ. The CDR3 is made up of 13 amino acids. CDR3 in DNA: TGCGCCAGCAGCTCACGATTGGATGAAAAACTGTTTTTT. This translates into CASSSRLDEKLFF.

This clonotype was seen many times. The chain links TRBV6-1 to TRBJ2-1, with TRBD2 matching over 10 bases. This CDR3 spans 16 amino acids. In germline, CDR1 is MNHNS, CDR2 SASEGT. V dropped 9 bases and J dropped 9; count of bases not matched to a gene: 17. CDR3 sequence: CASRAGGPIGIGEQFF. The CDR3 DNA reads TGTGCCAGTCGAGCGGGAGGGCCTATAGGGATTGGTGAGCAGTTCTTC.

This clonotype was recorded at least ten times. This sequence joins TRBV2 and TRBJ2-3; a weak D match, TRBD2 (5 bases). The V end lost 2 bases, the J end lost 2 bases, and 11 bases lay between the germline ends. CDR3 length: 15 residues. Germline loops: CDR1 SNHLY, CDR2 FYNNEI. The CDR3 region has the DNA TGTGCCAGCAGTGAATTCGGGGATAACACAGATACGCAGTATTTT. Amino acid sequence: CASSEFGDNTDTQYF.

There are many counts of this clonotype. This chain joins TRBV6-1 and TRBJ2-7; 7 bases align to TRBD2. The CDR3 length is 13 residues. Germline CDR1 is MNHNS and CDR2 is SASEGT. The V and J ends lost 8 bases and 1 base, in that order; junction bases with no gene match: 5. In nucleotides, the CDR3 is TGTGCCAGCGGGTACGGGGGGTCCTACGAGCAGTACTTC. Its protein is CASGYGGSYEQYF.

This clonotype has ten or more counts. The gene calls are TRBV5-1 and TRBJ2-7; 9 bases match TRBD1. The CDR3 has 15 amino acids. J gave up 6 bases and V 4 bases, and 11 bases lay outside the gene matches. Germline V gene sequence: CDR1 SGHRS, CDR2 YFSETQ. DNA of the CDR3: TGCGCCAGCAGCCCCCCCGGGACAGGGCTTAGCGAGCAGTACTTC. It yields the protein CASSPPGTGLSEQYF.

This clonotype was detected ten times or more. V usage is TRBV20-1 and J usage is TRBJ2-1; possibly TRBD2 for D (5 bases). The CDR3 loop spans 14 amino acids. The germline V gene has CDR1 DFQATT and CDR2 SNEGSKA (reference sequence). V lost 2 bases and J 1 base, leaving 9 bases between the germline ends. The CDR3 DNA reads as TGCAGTGCTAGAACTCGCGGGTCCTACAATGAGCAGTTCTTC. Translating gives CSARTRGSYNEQFF.

This clonotype was found a few times. The conserved phenylalanine or tryptophan normally closing the CDR3 is absent here, so this likely arose from a read error. The chain employs TRBV18 and TRBJ1-6; maybe TRBD1 (5 bases). The CDR3 spans 16 residues. Germline values: CDR1 KGHSH, CDR2 LQKENI. The V and J ends lost 3 bases and 6 bases respectively, with 15 bases between them. The CDR3, as DNA: TGTGCCAGCTCACCGGACGCGGGACCGCCTAATTCACCCCTCCACTGT. It codes for CASSPDAGPPNSPLHC.

This clonotype was found many times. This chain links TRBV11-3 with TRBJ2-1; 7 nucleotides line up with TRBD2. The V gene's germline CDR1 is SGHNT and CDR2 YENEEA. This CDR3 is built from 15 residues. Trimming cost V 1 base and J 2 bases; bases outside gene matches: 2. This chain's CDR3 is CASSLAGGTYNEQFF. In nucleotides, the CDR3 is TGTGCCAGCAGCTTAGCCGGGGGGACCTACAATGAGCAGTTCTTC.

This clonotype was counted many times. This chain uses TRBV5-6 with TRBJ1-2; D is uncertain. Trimming stripped 2 bases from V and 6 bases from J, with 14 bases between. Germline V CDR1 and CDR2: SGHDT, YYEEEE. The CDR3 is 14 amino acids. This chain's CDR3 is CASSFTRLTHGYTF. CDR3 bases: TGTGCCAGCAGCTTTACGAGGTTGACGCATGGCTACACCTTC.